Listed here are 17 T cell receptor beta chains from one sample, sequenced in a study of Ad26.COV2.S vaccination and SARS-CoV-2 variants. TCRdb keeps only in-frame clones here, not all; method: immunoSEQ multiplex PCR. The data contain more than 300,000 clones, about 86% of them singletons. The treatment denotes: around 19 received Ad26.COV2.S at low or high dose, single or two shots; roughly five received placebo; per-sample allocation not given. All samples were drawn on day 63, counting from the first vaccine or placebo injection. The sample consisted of peripheral blood, taken in a trial of Ad26.COV2.S vaccine versus placebo. The receptors originated from a person between 18 and 65 years old who received the Ad26.COV2.S COVID-19 vaccine or a placebo.

The chain couples TRBV7-3 to TRBJ2-2; D uncertain. Germline-derived CDR1 and CDR2 are SGHTA and FQGTGA. V lost 1 base and J 3 bases, leaving 3 bases between the germline ends. This CDR3 region has 13 residues. CDR3: CASSLSHTGELFF. For the CDR3, the DNA is TGTGCCAGCAGCTTAAGTCACACCGGGGAGCTGTTTTTT.

The gene calls are TRBV7-9 and TRBJ1-5, with 8 nucleotides matching TRBD1. After removal of 5 bases from V and 2 bases from J, the junction contained 5 bases not matched to a gene. Germline CDR1 reads SEHNR; CDR2 reads FQNEAQ (reference sequence). The CDR3 has 15 amino acids. CDR3 sequence reads: CASSPQTGGNQPQHF. Written as DNA, the CDR3 is TGTGCCAGCAGCCCACAGACAGGGGGCAATCAGCCCCAGCATTTT.

The chain has TRBV7-3 and TRBJ2-1; 9 nucleotides align to TRBD1. CDR1 is SGHTA and CDR2 is FQGTGA in the germline V gene. The CDR3 extends over 16 amino acids. V dropped 2 bases and J dropped 1; count of bases not matched to a gene: 3. This chain's CDR3 is CASSLSGTGSYNEQFF. The CDR3 DNA reads as TGTGCCAGCAGCTTATCCGGGACAGGGTCCTACAATGAGCAGTTCTTC.

V is TRBV9 and J is TRBJ2-1, with TRBD1 identical over 9 bases. This CDR3 has 15 amino acids. V shed 4 bases, J shed 7 bases, and the junction held 9 bases outside the gene matches. Germline V lookup: CDR1 SGDLS, CDR2 YYNGEE. CDR3 residues: CASSSSPGQGNEQFF. CDR3 sequence (DNA): TGTGCCAGCAGCAGCAGTCCGGGACAGGGAAATGAGCAGTTCTTC.

The chain has TRBV6-6 and TRBJ1-4; D is uncertain. Trimming removed 10 bases from V and 4 bases from J, with 10 bases in between. The CDR3 spans 12 residues. Germline loops: CDR1 MNHNY, CDR2 SVGAGI (reference sequence). The CDR3 DNA is TGTGCCACACGGCAGAATAATGAAAAACTGTTTTTT. It translates to CATRQNNEKLFF.

The rearrangement links TRBV4-2 to TRBJ2-7; the D gene could be TRBD1 or TRBD2 (5 bases each). The CDR3 spans 15 residues. Looked up from germline, CDR1 is LGHNA and CDR2 is YNFKEQ. Deletions cut 0 bases from V and 2 bases from J, with 11 bases between. The CDR3 nucleotides are TGTGCCAGCAGCCAAGAACGGGACCGACCCTACGAGCAGTACTTC. Amino acid sequence: CASSQERDRPYEQYF.

The chain links TRBV3-1 (or the pseudogene TRBV3-2) to TRBJ1-2; 7 bases fit TRBD1. The CDR3 covers 15 residues. Germline CDR1 reads LGHDT; CDR2 reads YNNKEL (reference sequence). V shed 1 base and J 4 bases; nucleotides not matched to a gene: 6. CDR3 residues: CASSQAAGGFYGYTF. In nucleotides, the CDR3 is TGTGCCAGCAGCCAAGCGGCAGGGGGGTTCTATGGCTACACCTTC.

V gene TRBV7-9 combines with J gene TRBJ1-2, with 8 bases aligning to TRBD1. This CDR3 spans 16 amino acids. Germline loops: CDR1 SEHNR, CDR2 FQNEAQ (reference sequence). The V and J ends lost 1 base and 4 bases, in that order; junction bases with no gene match: 8. The CDR3 nucleotides are TGTGCCAGCAGCTTAGGACAGGGGCTTGATGTCTATGGCTACACCTTC. Residues: CASSLGQGLDVYGYTF.

In DNA form, the CDR3 reads TGTGCCTGGAGTTTGACAGCGAACACTGAAGCTTTCTTT. It translates to CAWSLTANTEAFF. This sequence joins TRBV30 and TRBJ1-1, with D perhaps matching TRBD1 (5 bases). V lost 2 bases to trimming and J lost 1 base, with 8 bases between them. Germline V lookup: CDR1 GTSNPN, CDR2 SVGIG (reference sequence). This CDR3 region has 13 residues.

The chain employs TRBV18 and TRBJ2-5, with D perhaps matching TRBD2 (6 bases). Germline CDR1 reads KGHSH; CDR2 reads LQKENI. The CDR3 has 19 amino acids. The ends were cut back, 3 bases at V and 1 base at J, with 24 bases in the middle. CDR3 residues: CASSPSAGAREDAQETQYF. The CDR3 DNA reads as TGTGCCAGCTCACCGTCAGCTGGGGCCAGGGAGGACGCCCAAGAGACCCAGTACTTC.

CDR3 coding DNA: TGTGCCAGCAGCCCAGCGGATGATACGCAGTATTTT. Translated, it gives CASSPADDTQYF. The chain employs TRBV6-2 or TRBV6-3 and TRBJ2-3; D might be TRBD2 (5 bases). This CDR3 spans 12 amino acids. Germline-derived CDR1 and CDR2 are MNHEY and SVGEGT. The V end was cut by 6 bases, the J end by 6 bases, with 10 bases between.

The chain uses TRBV7-8 and TRBJ1-1; TRBD1 is a possible D gene (6 bases). Trimming cost V 1 base and J 4 bases, with 13 bases left between them. This CDR3 has 15 residues. Germline lookup yields CDR1 SGHVS and CDR2 FQNEAQ. CDR3 coding DNA: TGTGCCAGCAGCTTAGTAGGGGGGCATCCCACTGAAGCTTTCTTT. Translation gives CASSLVGGHPTEAFF.

The chain is built from TRBV9 and TRBJ2-3, with D maybe TRBD2 (6 bases). The ends were cut back, 4 bases at V and 4 bases at J, with 25 bases in the middle. Germline-derived CDR1 and CDR2 are SGDLS and YYNGEE. The CDR3 is 18 residues long. The CDR3 sequence is CASSPALSIGTAADTQYF. CDR3 in DNA: TGTGCCAGCAGCCCAGCACTCAGCATCGGGACTGCGGCAGATACGCAGTATTTT.

This clone was found many times. The rearrangement joins TRBV11-2 to TRBJ1-1, with D tentatively TRBD1 (5 bases). CDR1 SGHAT and CDR2 FQNNGV come from the germline V gene. This CDR3 has 14 amino acids. The germline V and J ends were trimmed by 3 bases and 8 bases, with 16 bases remaining between them. CDR3 sequence: CASSFPWIRGEAFF. The CDR3 nucleotides read TGTGCCAGCAGCTTTCCCTGGATTAGGGGAGAAGCTTTCTTT. The complete variable domain, with remaining parts taken from reference TRBV11-2 and TRBJ1-1, reads EAGVAQSPRYKIIEKRQSVAFWCNPISGHATLYWYQQILGQGPKLLIQFQNNGVVDDSQLPKDRFSAERLKGVDSTLKIQPAKLEDSAVYLCASSFPWIRGEAFFGQGTRLTVV.

Worth noting for this clone: At the DNA level, this CDR3 is encoded by other sequences in the same sample as well. The rearrangement links TRBV7-2 to TRBJ1-2, with TRBD1 identical over 9 bases. Germline CDR1 is SGHTA and CDR2 is FQGNSA. Trimming removed 3 bases from V and 3 bases from J; junction bases left unmatched: 2. The CDR3 covers 14 residues. CDR3 bases: TGTGCCAGCAGCTTGGGACAGGGTCACTATGGCTACACCTTC. Translated, it gives CASSLGQGHYGYTF.

The rearrangement uses TRBV5-1 and TRBJ2-7; D possibly corresponds to TRBD1 (6 bases). Germline CDR1 reads SGHRS; CDR2 reads YFSETQ. The CDR3 runs 13 residues. V was shortened by 4 bases and J by 5 bases, with 13 bases between the two germline ends. CDR3 residues: CASSRVTGNEQYF. The CDR3 DNA is TGCGCCAGCAGCCGCGTAACAGGGAACGAGCAGTACTTC. The full variable domain, completed using reference TRBV5-1 and TRBJ2-7, is KAGVTQTPRYLIKTRGQQVTLSCSPISGHRSVSWYQQTPGQGLQFLFEYFSETQRNKGNFPGRFSGRQFSNSRSEMNVSTLELGDSALYLCASSRVTGNEQYFGPGTRLTVT.

The V and J genes are TRBV6-5 and TRBJ2-5, with D possibly matching TRBD2 (7 bases). CDR1 MNHEY and CDR2 SVGAGI come from the germline V gene. V was shortened by 5 bases and J by 1 base, with 11 bases between the two germline ends. CDR3 length equals 14 residues. The CDR3 DNA reads as TGTGCCAGCAGTCGCGGGGGCTCCCAAGAGACCCAGTACTTC. This sequence encodes CASSRGGSQETQYF.